This TCR beta chain came from a study of blood T cell repertoires in COVID-19. Turning to the study itself: PBMCs, B-cell-depleted T cells, or T cells provided the cDNA or gDNA that made up the material.

In the study's own analysis: Reference gene primer amplification gave estimated nucleated cell counts. Assay used: immunoSEQ multiplex PCR; TCRdb lists only in-frame clones, some missing. V, J and clone size are those of that table, while D and trimming were read from the DNA. Of some 150,000 clones detected, 80% to 90% appear once; the ten largest clones hold about 16%. The CDR3 totals 15 residues. Per the germline V gene, CDR1 is SEHNR and CDR2 is FQNEAQ (reference sequence). Trimming cost V 0 bases and J 3 bases, with 9 bases left between them. Sequencing was done on a sample of peripheral blood. The V gene is TRBV7-9, the J gene TRBJ2-1; D remains ambiguous. The receptor was isolated from a woman aged 40 to 55 with acute or convalescent COVID-19. CDR3 in amino acids: CASSLAFRGYNEQFF. The CDR3 nucleotides are TGTGCCAGCAGCTTAGCGTTCCGAGGCTACAATGAGCAGTTCTTC.